The entry below gives a single T cell receptor (beta chain) sequence along with its context. The data were taken from a study of T cells and copy number aberrations in small-cell lung cancer. Assay: immunoSEQ multiplex PCR; the TCRdb copy retains only in-frame clones and omits some. The repertoire consists of 2,500 to 3,500 clones, with just over 90% occurring once and the leading ten covering around 4.3%. The CDR3 totals 17 residues. CDR1 is MGHDK and CDR2 is SYGVNS in the germline V gene. Trimming took 1 base from V and 5 from J, leaving 18 bases between them. Sequencing was carried out using normal tissue next to the tumor. The V and J genes are TRBV25-1 and TRBJ2-1; D possibly corresponds to TRBD1 (6 bases). The TCR originated in a man between 45 and 60 years old with small cell lung cancer. This chain's CDR3 is CASSESLIRQVNNEQFF. The DNA of the CDR3 is TGTGCCAGCAGTGAATCCCTCATCCGACAGGTCAACAATGAGCAGTTCTTC.